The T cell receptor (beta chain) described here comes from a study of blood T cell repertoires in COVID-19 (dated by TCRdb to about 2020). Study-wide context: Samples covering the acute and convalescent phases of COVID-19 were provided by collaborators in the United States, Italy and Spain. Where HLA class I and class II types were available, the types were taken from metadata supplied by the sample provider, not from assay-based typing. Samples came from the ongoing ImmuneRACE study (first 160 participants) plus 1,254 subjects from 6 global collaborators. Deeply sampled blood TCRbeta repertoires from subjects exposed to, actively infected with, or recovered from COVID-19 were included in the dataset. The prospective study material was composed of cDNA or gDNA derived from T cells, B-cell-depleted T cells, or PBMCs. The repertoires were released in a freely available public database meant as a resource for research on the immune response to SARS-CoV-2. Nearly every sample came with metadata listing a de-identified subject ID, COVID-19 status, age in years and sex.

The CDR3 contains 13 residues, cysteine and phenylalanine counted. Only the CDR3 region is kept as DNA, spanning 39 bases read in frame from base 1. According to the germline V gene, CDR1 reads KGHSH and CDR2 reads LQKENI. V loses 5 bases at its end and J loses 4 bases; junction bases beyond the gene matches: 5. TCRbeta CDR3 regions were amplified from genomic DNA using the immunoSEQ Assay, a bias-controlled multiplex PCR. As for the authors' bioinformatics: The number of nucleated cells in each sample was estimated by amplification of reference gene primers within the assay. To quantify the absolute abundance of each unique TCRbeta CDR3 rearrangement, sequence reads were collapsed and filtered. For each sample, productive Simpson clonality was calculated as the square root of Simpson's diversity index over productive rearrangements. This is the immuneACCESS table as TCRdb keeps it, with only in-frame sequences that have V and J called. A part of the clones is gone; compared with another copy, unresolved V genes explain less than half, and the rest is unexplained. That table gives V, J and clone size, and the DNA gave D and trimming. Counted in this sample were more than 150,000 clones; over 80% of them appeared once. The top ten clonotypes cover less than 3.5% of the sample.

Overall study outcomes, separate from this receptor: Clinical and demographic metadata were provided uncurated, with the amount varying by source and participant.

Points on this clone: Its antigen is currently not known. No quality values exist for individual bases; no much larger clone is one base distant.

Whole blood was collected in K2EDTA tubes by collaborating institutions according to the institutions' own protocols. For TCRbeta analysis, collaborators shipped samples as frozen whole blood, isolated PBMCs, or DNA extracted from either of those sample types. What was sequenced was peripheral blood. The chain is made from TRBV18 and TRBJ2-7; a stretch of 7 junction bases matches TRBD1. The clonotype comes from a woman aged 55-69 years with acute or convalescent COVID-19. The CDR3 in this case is CASSWDRNYEQYF. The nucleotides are TGTGCCAGCTCATGGGACAGAAATTACGAGCAGTACTTC.